This TCR beta chain was sequenced during a study of CD8+CD57+ T cells in acquired aplastic anemia. Study as a whole: Isolated CD4+ and CD8+ cells, once sorted, yielded DNA averaging roughly 3 ug.

This clonotype was seen more than once but under ten times. The antigen is not known. TCR beta VDJ combinations and CDR3 sequences were profiled from genomic DNA. TCRdb recomputed calls from the reads with MiXCR, one row per CDR3 protein. The sample lists some 220,000 distinct CDR3 sequences, approximately 35% occurring once. Study findings and constraints: The study identified twenty-nine CD8+ CDR3 sequences shared by patients and controls.

CDR1 is SQVTM, CDR2 ANQGSEA, per germline. Trimming stripped 6 bases from V and 7 bases from J, with 13 bases between. This CDR3 spans 11 amino acids. V and J are TRBV29-1 and TRBJ2-7; tentative D call: TRBD2 (5 bases). What was sequenced was sorted CD4+, CD8+, or CD8+CD57+ T cells (not recorded which) from PBMCs. This receptor was taken from a human donor in good health, serving as a control. CDR3 residues: CSVRRGREQYF. Written as DNA, the CDR3 is TGCAGCGTACGACGGGGTAGGGAGCAGTACTTC.